These 14 T cell receptor beta chains were sequenced from one sample in a study of T cell responses to AZD1222 COVID-19 vaccine. The method was immunoSEQ multiplex PCR; TCRdb's version includes in-frame clones alone and lacks a portion of them. The data hold fewer than 110,000 clones, with around 91% observed a single time. This specimen consisted of peripheral blood, obtained on day 0 of AZD1222 vaccination. The origin of the receptors is an adult in good health.

The V gene is TRBV7-9, the J gene TRBJ1-4, with 7 bases fitting TRBD1. The CDR3 contains 15 residues. Germline trimming cut 5 bases from V and 4 bases from J; bases unmatched to any gene: 7. The germline gives CDR1 SEHNR, CDR2 FQNEAQ (reference sequence). CDR3 nucleotides: TGTGCCAGCAGCCCCGACAGGGACTTTAATGAAAAACTGTTTTTT. It is translated as CASSPDRDFNEKLFF.

V is TRBV6-5 and J is TRBJ2-7; the D is unclear. The CDR3 loop spans 12 amino acids. With 2 bases removed from V and 0 bases from J, the gap between germline ends came to 2 bases. CDR1 MNHEY and CDR2 SVGAGI come from the germline V gene. This chain's CDR3 is CASSYSSYEQYF. The CDR3 DNA reads as TGTGCCAGCAGTTACAGCTCCTACGAGCAGTACTTC.

The rearrangement joins TRBV5-5 to TRBJ1-4; no reliable D call. Germline V gene data show CDR1 as SGHKS and CDR2 as YYEKEE (reference sequence). V gave up 2 bases and J gave up 0 bases, with 17 bases separating them. This CDR3 comprises 18 residues. CDR3 DNA: TGTGCCAGCAGCTTCCGGGCCCCCTCTTTTGCAACTAATGAAAAACTGTTTTTT. It is translated as CASSFRAPSFATNEKLFF.

The genes are TRBV27 and TRBJ1-5; 7 nucleotides line up with TRBD1. Germline CDR1 and CDR2: MNHEY and SMNVEV (reference sequence). CDR3 length: 16 amino acids. Trimming at V came to 5 bases and at J to 2 bases, leaving 9 bases not matched to a gene. The CDR3 DNA sequence: TGTGCCAGCAGTCCCCTGACAGGGCCGGGCAATCAGCCCCAGCATTTT. Encoded protein: CASSPLTGPGNQPQHF.

The genes are TRBV19 and TRBJ1-1; the D gene is possibly TRBD1 (6 bases). Deletions cut 10 bases from V and 6 bases from J, with 21 bases between. This CDR3 comprises 14 residues. From germline, CDR1 is LNHDA and CDR2 SQIVND (reference sequence). CDR3 nucleotide sequence: TGTGCCACCACTGGCGGGACAAGTTTAGCTGAAGCTTTCTTT. Encoded protein: CATTGGTSLAEAFF.

This clone was seen once. V and J are TRBV12-5 and TRBJ1-3, with D perhaps TRBD1 (5 bases). The CDR3 contains 16 residues. Germline assignment: CDR1 LGHNT and CDR2 FRNRAP. V gave up 7 bases and J gave up 0 bases, with 16 bases separating them. DNA of the CDR3: TGTGCTAGTGTGGAGGCAGGGCTCATCTCTGGAAACACCATATATTTT. Residues: CASVEAGLISGNTIYF.

The rearrangement joins TRBV19 to TRBJ1-5, with D possibly TRBD1 on 5 matching bases. Trimming pared 3 bases from V and 2 bases from J, leaving 8 bases between. Germline CDR1 LNHDA, CDR2 SQIVND (reference sequence). This CDR3 has 14 residues. CDR3 amino acids: CASSIGAGNQPQHF. The CDR3 nucleotides are TGTGCCAGTAGTATTGGGGCCGGCAATCAGCCCCAGCATTTT.

The V gene is TRBV29-1, the J gene TRBJ1-1; D not certain. CDR3 size: 10 residues. V was cut by 3 bases and J by 4 bases, with 3 bases left in between. Looked up from germline, CDR1 is SQVTM and CDR2 is ANQGSEA. The CDR3 DNA reads TGCAGCGTTGATGGCACTGAAGCTTTCTTT. It codes for CSVDGTEAFF. Together with reference TRBV29-1 and TRBJ1-1, the CDR3 gives the full variable domain: SAVISQKPSRDICQRGTSLTIQCQVDSQVTMMFWYRQQPGQSLTLIATANQGSEATYESGFVIDKFPISRPNLTFSTLTVSNMSPEDSSIYLCSVDGTEAFFGQGTRLTVV.

The rearrangement joins TRBV4-3 to TRBJ2-3, with TRBD2 matching over 7 bases. CDR3 size: 16 residues. J lost 6 bases, V lost 10 bases, and 19 bases had no gene match. Germline V gene lookup returns CDR1 LGHNA and CDR2 YSLEER. The CDR3 is CATSPTGLGGMDTQYF. DNA for the CDR3: TGCGCCACATCACCTACCGGACTAGGAGGGATGGATACGCAGTATTTT.

The CDR3 sequence: CASSGGGTAGNTIYF. The CDR3 DNA reads as TGTGCCAGCAGCGGAGGTGGAACCGCTGGAAACACCATATATTTT. This rearrangement joins TRBV9 to TRBJ1-3; no clear D. Per germline, CDR1 SGDLS and CDR2 YYNGEE. Trimming pared 3 bases from V and 2 bases from J, leaving 12 bases between. This CDR3 has 15 residues.

V and J are TRBV5-1 and TRBJ2-2; D is unresolved. The CDR3 contains 14 residues. CDR1 is SGHRS and CDR2 is YFSETQ in the germline V gene. V was clipped by 7 bases and J by 9 bases, with 19 bases between them. The CDR3 DNA reads as TGCGCCAGCCGTTTAGGATCGCGCGACCGGGAGCTGTTTTTT. Protein: CASRLGSRDRELFF.

The chain has TRBV7-2 and TRBJ1-6; TRBD1 aligns across 7 bases. Germline trimming cut 5 bases from V and 6 bases from J; bases unmatched to any gene: 13. This CDR3 region has 17 residues. The V gene's germline CDR1 is SGHTA and CDR2 FQGNSA. The CDR3 reads CASSLRQGRSTNSPLHF. The CDR3 DNA reads as TGTGCCAGCAGCCTGCGACAGGGACGATCAACTAATTCACCCCTCCACTTT.

This clone appeared a single time. The genes are TRBV5-8 and TRBJ2-7; 9 bases line up with TRBD1. In germline, CDR1 is SGHTS, CDR2 YDEGEE. J gave up 6 bases and V 9 bases, and 10 bases lay outside the gene matches. The CDR3 is 13 amino acids. CDR3 DNA sequence: TGTGCCATAAGAACAGGGGGCCTGGGCGAGCAGTACTTC. Protein product: CAIRTGGLGEQYF.

The genes are TRBV6-1 and TRBJ1-1; 8 bases agree with TRBD1. This CDR3 spans 15 amino acids. CDR1 and CDR2 from the germline V gene are MNHNS and SASEGT. V was pared by 3 bases and J by 1 base, with 4 bases of the junction left unmatched. The CDR3 nucleotides are TGTGCCAGCAGTGACCCAGGGGGCGCGAACACTGAAGCTTTCTTT. Translation: CASSDPGGANTEAFF.